The clone carrying this T cell receptor (delta chain) appeared once. Antigen: not known. The sample originates from a study of Vδ1+ human thymocytes. Findings of the study overall: Highly polyclonal TRG and TRD repertoires with Gaussian CDR3 length distributions appeared in thymus.

Extracted RNA was reverse transcribed into cDNA. Multiplex PCR used pooled V-gene forward primers and a constant-region reverse primer to amplify CDR3s. TCRdb called clones anew from the multiplex PCR reads with CATT. The sample comprises about 50,000 delta-chain clones, about 15% of which are singletons, and 0.3% to 0.45% rests with the top ten. With V trimmed by 4 bases and J by 4 bases, 13 bases remained unmatched. CDR3 length: 17 residues. CDR1 is TSWWSYY, CDR2 QGS, per germline. V and J are TRDV1 and TRDJ1; 9 bases match TRDD3. Specimen: Vdelta1+ gamma-delta thymocytes from the thymus. Subset meaning: FACS-sorted CD3+ TCRalphabeta- TCRVdelta1+ TCRVdelta2- thymocytes. The origin of this receptor is a girl under three years old who had congenital heart surgery. The CDR3 is CALGATRWGISNDKLIF. In DNA form, the CDR3 reads TGTGCTCTTGGGGCTACGCGGTGGGGGATATCGAACGATAAACTCATCTTT.